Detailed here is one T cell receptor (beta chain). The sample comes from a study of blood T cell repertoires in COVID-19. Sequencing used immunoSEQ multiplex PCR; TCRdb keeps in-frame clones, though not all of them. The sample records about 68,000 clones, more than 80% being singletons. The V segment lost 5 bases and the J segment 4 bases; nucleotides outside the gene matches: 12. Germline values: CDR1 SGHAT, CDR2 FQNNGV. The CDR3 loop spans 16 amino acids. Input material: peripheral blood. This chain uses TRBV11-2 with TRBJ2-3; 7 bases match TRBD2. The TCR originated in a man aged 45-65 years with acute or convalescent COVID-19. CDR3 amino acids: CASSIGGGGPPDTQYF. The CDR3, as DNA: TGTGCCAGCAGCATCGGCGGGGGAGGGCCTCCAGATACGCAGTATTTT.